A single sample gave rise to the 9 T cell receptor beta chains below, sequenced in a study of cytomegalovirus exposure and HLA in healthy donors. The PCR used 60 Vbeta and 13 Jbeta primers. The repertoire was sequenced with immunoSEQ multiplex PCR; TCRdb's copy has only in-frame clones and lacks some. The sample records about 140,000 clones, over 65% being singletons. Sequencing used PBMCs. The origin of the receptors is a female donor in good health and CMV-seropositive.

The chain joins TRBV15 to TRBJ1-1; D unresolved. The V gene lost 1 base and the J gene lost 0 bases, with 3 bases spanning the gap. The germline gives CDR1 LNHNV, CDR2 YYDKDF (reference sequence). This CDR3 region has 13 residues. CDR3 residues: CATSRVVNTEAFF. For the CDR3, the DNA is TGTGCCACCAGCAGAGTAGTGAACACTGAAGCTTTCTTT. The full variable domain, its missing parts supplied by reference TRBV15 and TRBJ1-1, is DAMVIQNPRYQVTQFGKPVTLSCSQTLNHNVMYWYQQKSSQAPKLLFHYYDKDFNNEADTPDNFQSRRPNTSFCFLDIRSPGLGDTAMYLCATSRVVNTEAFFGQGTRLTVV.

As concerns this clone: Other DNA variants within this sample encode the same CDR3. This rearrangement joins TRBV9 to TRBJ2-5, with TRBD1 identical over 8 bases. The CDR3 sequence is 16 residues long. V lost 2 bases, J lost 4 bases, and 10 bases stayed unmatched. Germline CDR1 reads SGDLS; CDR2 reads YYNGEE. This chain's CDR3 is CASSVAPGTGGETQYF. The CDR3 DNA sequence: TGTGCCAGCAGCGTTGCTCCCGGTACAGGGGGAGAGACCCAGTACTTC.

The chain is built from TRBV2 and TRBJ1-5; D not resolved. Germline CDR1 and CDR2: SNHLY and FYNNEI. The CDR3 runs 15 residues. V was pared by 8 bases and J by 1 base, with 15 bases between. This chain's CDR3 is CASSRRLESNQPQHF. DNA of the CDR3: TGTGCCAGCTCCCGACGATTGGAGAGCAATCAGCCCCAGCATTTT. Supplemented by reference TRBV2 and TRBJ1-5, the full variable domain reads EPEVTQTPSHQVTQMGQEVILRCVPISNHLYFYWYRQILGQKVEFLVSFYNNEISEKSEIFDDQFSVERPDGSNFTLKIRSTKLEDSAMYFCASSRRLESNQPQHFGDGTRLSIL.

The chain joins TRBV19 to TRBJ1-2; 7 nucleotides match TRBD1. The CDR3 has 15 amino acids. The trim removed 5 bases at V and 5 bases at J, leaving 11 bases unmatched. Looked up from germline, CDR1 is LNHDA and CDR2 is SQIVND (reference sequence). The CDR3 DNA sequence: TGTGCCAGTAGTTTAAACAGGGGATCGAGATATGGCTACACCTTC. Translated: CASSLNRGSRYGYTF. Filled out from reference TRBV19 and TRBJ1-2, the complete variable domain reads DGGITQSPKYLFRKEGQNVTLSCEQNLNHDAMYWYRQDPGQGLRLIYYSQIVNDFQKGDIAEGYSVSREKKESFPLTVTSAQKNPTAFYLCASSLNRGSRYGYTFGSGTRLTVV.

The genes are TRBV5-1 and TRBJ1-1, with TRBD1 matching 7 bases. The V segment lost 0 bases and the J segment 5 bases; nucleotides outside the gene matches: 4. CDR3 size: 14 residues. Germline CDR1 SGHRS, CDR2 YFSETQ. The CDR3 protein is CASSLGQGYTEAFF. The CDR3 DNA follows: TGCGCCAGCAGCTTGGGACAGGGTTATACTGAAGCTTTCTTT.

The V call is TRBV5-1, the J call TRBJ2-1; 10 nucleotides align to TRBD2. Germline V gives CDR1 SGHRS, CDR2 YFSETQ. The CDR3 contains 15 residues. The V and J ends lost 6 bases and 8 bases, in that order; junction bases with no gene match: 11. The CDR3 DNA reads TGCGCCAGCACCGTTCTAGCGGGAGCTGGGGATGAGCAGTTCTTC. Its protein product is CASTVLAGAGDEQFF.

The chain links TRBV29-1 to TRBJ2-1; 7 bases line up with TRBD2. V gave up 8 bases and J gave up 7 bases; unmatched junction bases: 2. CDR1 is SQVTM and CDR2 is ANQGSEA in the germline V gene. The CDR3 sequence is 10 residues long. This CDR3 is CSIGGNEQFF. DNA for the CDR3: TGCAGCATCGGGGGGAATGAGCAGTTCTTC.

V is TRBV10-3 and J is TRBJ2-5, with 10 positions matching TRBD1. The CDR3 has 15 residues. V was pared by 4 bases and J by 11 bases, with 13 bases of the junction left unmatched. CDR1 ENHRY and CDR2 SYGVKD come from the germline V gene. The CDR3 sequence: CAISASGTGVGEQYF. Written as DNA, the CDR3 is TGTGCCATCAGTGCATCCGGGACAGGGGTCGGAGAGCAGTACTTC.

The chain is built from TRBV7-9 and TRBJ1-4; maybe TRBD1 (6 bases). CDR3 size: 15 residues. V was pared by 7 bases and J by 8 bases, with 20 bases between. Looked up from germline, CDR1 is SEHNR and CDR2 is FQNEAQ (reference sequence). This CDR3 is CASNTWGQGSEKLFF. The DNA of the CDR3 is TGTGCCAGCAACACATGGGGGCAGGGGAGCGAAAAACTGTTTTTT.